This T cell receptor (beta chain) is from a study of T cell responses to AZD1222 COVID-19 vaccine. Repertoires were generated with immunoSEQ multiplex PCR, while TCRdb's copy carries only in-frame clones and drops some. Here the sample spans approximately 130,000 clones, 80% to 90% being singletons. This CDR3 contains 16 residues. CDR1 is MNHEY, CDR2 SMNVEV, per germline (reference sequence). The V gene lost 6 bases and the J gene lost 7 bases, with 24 bases spanning the gap. Notes on the study in general: Rises in breadth and depth of Spike-specific TCRs came after two AZD1222 doses. The study sampled repertoires only after the peak T cell response.

Concerning this clone itself: The antigen is undetermined.

This clonotype originated in an adult in good health. The chain joins TRBV27 to TRBJ1-1; no firm D call. Sample: peripheral blood, taken on day 0 of AZD1222 vaccination. The DNA of the CDR3 is TGTGCCAGCAGCACGCTAGGTTCTGGTCGTGGGGTTGAAGCTTTCTTT. Translating gives CASSTLGSGRGVEAFF.